This T cell receptor beta chain emerged from a study of blood T cell repertoires in COVID-19 (TCRdb year 2020). Regarding the research as a whole: Samples covering the acute and convalescent phases of COVID-19 were provided by collaborators in the United States, Italy and Spain. A de-identified subject ID, COVID-19 status, age in years and sex were almost always included in the sample metadata. Deeply sampled blood TCRbeta repertoires from subjects exposed to, actively infected with, or recovered from COVID-19 were included in the dataset. A freely available public database, intended as a resource for researchers studying the immune response to SARS-CoV-2, is where the repertoires were released. The material from the prospective study consisted of cDNA or gDNA derived from T cells, B-cell-depleted T cells, or PBMCs. Samples came from the ongoing ImmuneRACE study (first 160 participants) plus 1,254 subjects from 6 global collaborators. Where available, HLA class I and class II types were obtained from metadata supplied by the sample provider rather than from assay-based typing.

A word on this clone: The antigen this receptor binds is unknown. The sample holds no much larger clone one base away, and base qualities are not on file.

TCRbeta CDR3 regions were amplified from genomic DNA using the immunoSEQ Assay, a bias-controlled multiplex PCR. The authors' analysis ran thus. The number of nucleated cells in each sample was estimated from the amplification of reference gene primers within the assay. To quantify the absolute abundance of each unique TCRbeta CDR3 rearrangement, sequence reads were collapsed and filtered. For each sample, productive Simpson clonality was calculated by taking the square root of Simpson's diversity index across productive rearrangements. Held by TCRdb, this immuneACCESS table contains in-frame sequences only and omits some clones. Under half of the omission traces to an unresolved V gene where checked; the cause of the rest is unknown. V, J and clone size are taken as reported in that table, and D and trimming were inferred from the DNA itself. Counted in this sample were 120,000 or so clones; around 79% of them appeared once. The ten largest clones take up 16% of the sample.

Collaborating institutions collected whole blood in K2EDTA tubes following their own protocols. Collaborator samples were shipped for TCRbeta analysis as frozen whole blood, isolated PBMCs, or DNA extracted from either sample type. Points the paper makes about the study in general: Clinical and demographic metadata were provided uncurated, with the amount varying by source and participant.

The TCR sequence derives from a woman aged 80 or older with active or convalescent COVID-19. Sequenced: peripheral blood.

This receptor has the CDR3 CASSLSGTSSSYEQYF. The DNA is TGTGCCAGCAGCTTGTCAGGGACTAGCTCGTCCTACGAGCAGTACTTC. The chain is made from TRBV5-5 and TRBJ2-7; a stretch of 9 junction bases matches TRBD2. Reading from cysteine to phenylalanine, the CDR3 counts 16 amino acids. Only the CDR3 part of the read is kept: 48 bases, read in frame from the first base. The germline V end is reduced by 1 base and the J end by 1 base; junction bases left unmatched: 6. CDR1 and CDR2, looked up from the germline V gene (reference sequence), are SGHKS and YYEKEE.